This T cell receptor beta chain was sequenced in a study of T-cell memory formation after mild COVID-19. Turning to the study itself: Clustering of TCRs was largely donor specific.

Libraries for TCRalpha and TCRbeta carried sample barcodes and unique molecular identifiers via 5'RACE. TCRdb analysed the 5' RACE reads with MiXCR anew, one entry per CDR3 protein. The data show fewer than 650,000 distinct CDR3 sequences, with 17% seen just once and approximately 8.1% held by the top ten. Study-level results: Clones which contracted sat mainly in CM and EM if CD4+, and in EMRA if CD8+.

The germline gives CDR1 SGHVS, CDR2 FQNEAQ. The CDR3 runs 19 residues. Losses at the gene ends were 4 bases for V and 2 bases for J; bases not matched to a gene: 11. This clonotype was detected a few times. No antigen is known for it. What was sequenced was PBMCs or a T cell subset sorted from them (not recorded which). The chain is built from TRBV7-8 and TRBJ2-6; 10 bases match TRBD1. The sequence was obtained from an adult woman who had mild COVID-19 (a few samples of this study predate the infection). Cell type and time point are not known. For the CDR3, the DNA is TGTGCCAGCAGCTGGGGATTTTTGACAGGGGGCGCTGGGGCCAACGTCCTGACTTTC. This encodes CASSWGFLTGGAGANVLTF.